This TCR beta chain was sequenced during a study of CD8 T cells in ankylosing spondylitis (TCRdb year 2017). With respect to the entire study: The study profiled T cell receptor beta repertoires in healthy donors and ankylosing spondylitis patients to find disease-linked TCR variants. The full study cohort comprised around 23 ankylosing spondylitis patients and some 110 healthy donors. Peripheral blood samples were taken, and synovial fluid was additionally collected from ankylosing spondylitis patients. The paper as a whole reports these results and caveats: The disease-linked clones had a CD8+ phenotype and were found at relatively low frequencies in peripheral blood. Blood from ankylosing spondylitis patients appeared to be characterized by a TCR beta motif composed of under 10 highly homologous amino acid variants. Significant enrichment of the disease-linked clones was reported in matched synovial fluid samples from ankylosing spondylitis patients. Some motif variants had previously been reported in the synovial fluid and blood of reactive arthritis patients, which suggests shared mechanisms of disease initiation.

At the junction V is shortened by 1 base and J by 0 bases, with 7 bases in between. The CDR3 runs 14 amino acids, cysteine and valine included. This entry keeps only the CDR3 DNA: 42 bases, framed from base 1. TCRdb shows the sequencer as Illumina HiSeq 2500. TCR beta libraries were prepared by quantitative 5'-RACE with molecular barcodes. From the authors' description of their analysis: Disease-linked TCR variants were identified with a new computational method built on a probabilistic model of VDJ rearrangement. TCRdb reworked the public reads: Q25 trimming with fastp, MiXCR clone assembly, productive beta chains retained. Here each entry gathers all rows of one CDR3 protein and keeps the most common genes and DNA. The V and J calls and clone size are TCRdb's, not the authors'. The sample profile shows some 290,000 distinct CDR3 sequences; around 19% of them were found once. The ten largest account for under 8.5% of the sample.

This clonotype was seen only a few times. This receptor's antigen is unknown. No base-level quality is on record; no much larger clone is a single base apart. Sample: blood, either unsorted or a sorted T cell fraction (not recorded which). The TCR sequence derives from a male donor with ankylosing spondylitis or in good health (not recorded which). The rearrangement joined TRBV12-3 or TRBV12-4 to TRBJ2-7; the D region possibly corresponds to TRBD2 (6 bases align). The CDR3 region reads CASSLGDSSYEQYV. The DNA sequence is as follows: TGTGCCAGCAGTTTAGGGGACTCCTCCTACGAGCAGTACGTC.